One and the same sample provided the 30 T cell receptor beta chains below, sequenced in a study of blood T cell repertoires in COVID-19. Sequenced by immunoSEQ multiplex PCR; TCRdb stores in-frame clones only, minus some. The sample contains approximately 190,000 clones, about 88% of which appear only once. The sample comprised peripheral blood. These receptors came from a man aged 25 to 45 with active or convalescent COVID-19.

V and J are TRBV29-1 and TRBJ1-1; D remains ambiguous. Between the trimmed V and J ends, which lost 6 bases and 5 bases, there was a span of 13 bases. This CDR3 spans 12 amino acids. CDR1 SQVTM and CDR2 ANQGSEA come from the germline V gene. The CDR3 DNA sequence: TGCAGCGTCGGCCCCGGGGAGACTGAAGCTTTCTTT. This gives the protein CSVGPGETEAFF.

V is TRBV6-2 or TRBV6-3 and J is TRBJ1-5; no definite D call. Looked up from germline, CDR1 is MNHEY and CDR2 is SVGEGT. Trimming took 2 bases from V and 6 from J, leaving 14 bases between them. The CDR3 loop spans 15 amino acids. The CDR3 DNA reads TGTGCCAGCAGTTACGCAGGTTTGGGTAGTCAGCCCCAGCATTTT. Translating gives CASSYAGLGSQPQHF.

The chain's CDR3 is CATSDRDQRGGPRETQYF. The CDR3 DNA sequence: TGTGCCACCAGTGATAGGGATCAGAGGGGAGGTCCCAGGGAGACCCAGTACTTC. The chain links TRBV24-1 to TRBJ2-5, with D perhaps TRBD2 (6 bases). The V gene lost 3 bases and the J gene lost 5 bases, with 24 bases spanning the gap. The CDR3 sequence is 18 residues long. Germline values: CDR1 KGHDR, CDR2 SFDVKD.

CDR3 in amino acids: CAWSASGYHEQYF. The CDR3 bases are TGTGCCTGGAGTGCTTCAGGGTACCACGAGCAGTACTTC. The rearrangement uses TRBV30 and TRBJ2-7; a possible D gene is TRBD1 (5 bases). There are 13 residues in the CDR3. Trimming took off 1 base at V and 5 bases at J, with 12 bases between the two ends. The germline CDR1 and CDR2 sequences are GTSNPN and SVGIG (reference sequence).

The chain employs TRBV29-1 and TRBJ2-1; D perhaps matches TRBD2 (5 bases). The CDR3 covers 14 residues. Germline V gene data show CDR1 as SQVTM and CDR2 as ANQGSEA. V shed 6 bases and J shed 3 bases, with 15 bases lying between them. CDR3 DNA sequence: TGCAGCGTGCGCCCTATGGACTTCTACAATGAGCAGTTCTTC. Translation: CSVRPMDFYNEQFF.

The chain has TRBV24-1 and TRBJ1-1, with a weak D call TRBD1 (6 bases). The CDR3 is made up of 14 amino acids. Germline assignment: CDR1 KGHDR and CDR2 SFDVKD. Deletions cut 7 bases from V and 1 base from J, with 12 bases between. The CDR3 DNA reads TGTGCCACCAGGGGTAAGGGGGAGAACACTGAAGCTTTCTTT. This encodes CATRGKGENTEAFF.

V and J are TRBV7-9 and TRBJ2-7; D perhaps matches TRBD1 (5 bases). CDR1 is SEHNR, CDR2 FQNEAQ, per germline (reference sequence). The CDR3 length is 14 residues. Trimming took off 4 bases at V and 1 base at J, with 11 bases between the two ends. This CDR3 is CASSSGQVSYEQYF. In DNA form, the CDR3 reads TGTGCCAGCAGCTCAGGGCAGGTGTCCTACGAGCAGTACTTC. The variable domain in full, with the rest retrieved from reference TRBV7-9 and TRBJ2-7, is DTGVSQNPRHKITKRGQNVTFRCDPISEHNRLYWYRQTLGQGPEFLTYFQNEAQLEKSRLLSDRFSAERPKGSFSTLEIQRTEQGDSAMYLCASSSGQVSYEQYFGPGTRLTVT.

This rearrangement joins TRBV4-3 to TRBJ1-1; D unclear. Germline lookup yields CDR1 LGHNA and CDR2 YSLEER. The CDR3 runs 11 residues. V was shortened by 3 bases and J by 9 bases, with 8 bases between the two germline ends. CDR3 DNA: TGCGCCAGCAGCCACGGTGCCCAAGCTTTCTTT. Its protein is CASSHGAQAFF.

V and J are TRBV19 and TRBJ1-2; tentative D call: TRBD1 (5 bases). Germline V lookup: CDR1 LNHDA, CDR2 SQIVND (reference sequence). Trimming pared 6 bases from V and 4 bases from J, leaving 15 bases between. The CDR3 extends over 14 amino acids. The CDR3 sequence is CASRGPWSTYGYTF. The CDR3 DNA is TGTGCCAGTAGGGGGCCCTGGAGCACCTATGGCTACACCTTC. Using reference TRBV19 and TRBJ1-2 for the parts outside the CDR3, the full variable domain is DGGITQSPKYLFRKEGQNVTLSCEQNLNHDAMYWYRQDPGQGLRLIYYSQIVNDFQKGDIAEGYSVSREKKESFPLTVTSAQKNPTAFYLCASRGPWSTYGYTFGSGTRLTVV.

V is TRBV24-1 and J is TRBJ2-3; 9 bases line up with TRBD1. CDR1 and CDR2 from the germline V gene are KGHDR and SFDVKD. Unmatched junction bases numbered 5, after V lost 4 bases and J lost 4 bases. The CDR3 contains 15 residues. CDR3 bases: TGTGCCACCAGTGAGGCCGGACAGGGGCCAGATACGCAGTATTTT. Its translation: CATSEAGQGPDTQYF.

V is TRBV27 and J is TRBJ1-5, with 9 bases that match TRBD1. Germline-derived CDR1 and CDR2 are MNHEY and SMNVEV (reference sequence). V lost 5 bases, J lost 6 bases, and 11 bases stayed unmatched. The CDR3 consists of 16 residues. This CDR3 is CASSPLGTGLGQPQHF. The CDR3 coding sequence is TGTGCCAGCAGTCCTCTTGGGACAGGGTTAGGTCAGCCCCAGCATTTT.

V gene TRBV11-2 combines with J gene TRBJ2-3, with D perhaps TRBD2 (5 bases). V was trimmed by 1 base and J by 0 bases, leaving 14 bases between them. Germline CDR1 SGHAT, CDR2 FQNNGV. The length of the CDR3 is 17 residues. The CDR3 DNA is TGTGCCAGCAGCTTAGCCCGCGGGCCTTCTAGCACAGATACGCAGTATTTT. It is translated as CASSLARGPSSTDTQYF.

The chain recombines TRBV18 with TRBJ1-1; the D gene is possibly TRBD1 (5 bases). Trimming removed 2 bases from V and 1 base from J, with 8 bases in between. From germline, CDR1 is KGHSH and CDR2 LQKENI. There are 14 residues in the CDR3. CDR3 in amino acids: CASSPKQENTEAFF. The CDR3 DNA reads TGTGCCAGCTCACCAAAACAGGAGAACACTGAAGCTTTCTTT. Combining the CDR3 with reference TRBV18 and TRBJ1-1 gives the whole variable domain NAGVMQNPRHLVRRRGQEARLRCSPMKGHSHVYWYRQLPEEGLKFMVYLQKENIIDESGMPKERFSAEFPKEGPSILRIQQVVRGDSAAYFCASSPKQENTEAFFGQGTRLTVV.

The chain joins TRBV7-9 to TRBJ1-2, with D possibly being TRBD1 (6 bases). V lost 5 bases and J 5 bases, leaving 15 bases between the germline ends. The CDR3 consists of 14 residues. Per germline, CDR1 SEHNR and CDR2 FQNEAQ (reference sequence). CDR3 sequence reads: CASSEGGEPYGYTF. DNA for the CDR3: TGTGCCAGCAGCGAGGGGGGGGAGCCTTATGGCTACACCTTC.

V and J are TRBV7-2 and TRBJ2-1; 13 bases match TRBD2. CDR3 length: 18 residues. Germline V gene data show CDR1 as SGHTA and CDR2 as FQGNSA. Trimming took 4 bases from V and 2 from J; bases not matched to a gene: 8. CDR3 in amino acids: CASSSGGTSGIAYNEQFF. For the CDR3, the DNA is TGTGCCAGCAGCTCTGGGGGGACTAGCGGGATCGCCTACAATGAGCAGTTCTTC. Variable domain in full (rest from reference TRBV7-2 and TRBJ2-1): GAGVSQSPSNKVTEKGKDVELRCDPISGHTALYWYRQSLGQGLEFLIYFQGNSAPDKSGLPSDRFSAERTGGSVSTLTIQRTQQEDSAVYLCASSSGGTSGIAYNEQFFGPGTRLTVL.

This clone appeared a few times. This chain joins TRBV19 and TRBJ2-5; 10 positions agree with TRBD1. Germline V gene lookup returns CDR1 LNHDA and CDR2 SQIVND (reference sequence). V lost 7 bases and J lost 5; bases outside the gene matches: 13. The CDR3 totals 16 residues. This chain's CDR3 is CASTTSPGQGIETQYF. The DNA of the CDR3 is TGTGCCAGTACCACATCGCCGGGACAGGGGATCGAGACCCAGTACTTC.

The chain is built from TRBV27 and TRBJ1-2; TRBD1 agrees at 7 bases. The CDR3 sequence is 15 residues long. The germline V gene encodes CDR1 MNHEY and CDR2 SMNVEV (reference sequence). V lost 6 bases and J lost 1; bases outside the gene matches: 8. CDR3 residues: CASRETGWSNYGYTF. The CDR3 DNA reads as TGTGCCAGCAGGGAGACAGGGTGGAGTAACTATGGCTACACCTTC.

The chain carries TRBV11-3 and TRBJ2-3, with a tentative D call TRBD2 (6 bases). The V gene lost 8 bases and the J gene lost 0 bases, with 12 bases spanning the gap. This CDR3 spans 14 amino acids. Germline CDR1 and CDR2: SGHNT and YENEEA. The CDR3: CASRGFPSTDTQYF. CDR3 nucleotide sequence: TGTGCCAGCCGGGGGTTTCCGAGCACAGATACGCAGTATTTT.

The chain carries TRBV7-9 and TRBJ1-1, with D possibly being TRBD1 (5 bases). Germline CDR1 is SEHNR and CDR2 is FQNEAQ (reference sequence). V was clipped by 4 bases and J by 1 base, with 16 bases between them. This CDR3 is 16 amino acids long. The CDR3 bases are TGTGCCAGCAGCTCCCCAACCTTAACAGGGAACACTGAAGCTTTCTTT. It is translated as CASSSPTLTGNTEAFF.

Only a few counts were recorded for this clone. This chain connects TRBV19 to TRBJ2-6, with D possibly being TRBD1 (6 bases). Germline loops: CDR1 LNHDA, CDR2 SQIVND (reference sequence). Trimming removed 7 bases at V and 1 base at J, with 17 bases between. The CDR3 runs 17 residues. CDR3 amino acids: CASMNRAGASGANVLTF. CDR3 bases: TGTGCCAGTATGAACAGGGCAGGGGCGTCTGGGGCCAACGTCCTGACTTTC.

The rearrangement joins TRBV5-1 to TRBJ1-2; 8 bases align to TRBD1. The V gene end was trimmed by 4 bases and the J gene end by 4 bases; junction bases not matched to a gene: 6. The germline V gene encodes CDR1 SGHRS and CDR2 YFSETQ. The CDR3 has 14 residues. The CDR3 reads CASSTADRAYGYTF. The CDR3 coding sequence is TGCGCCAGCAGCACGGCGGACAGGGCCTATGGCTACACCTTC.

CDR3 sequence reads: CAWSYGLGQETQYF. Written as DNA, the CDR3 is TGTGCCTGGAGTTACGGACTGGGCCAAGAGACCCAGTACTTC. The chain employs TRBV30 and TRBJ2-5, with a tentative D call TRBD2 (5 bases). Per germline, CDR1 GTSNPN and CDR2 SVGIG (reference sequence). The CDR3 totals 14 residues. Between the trimmed V and J ends, which lost 2 bases and 1 base, there was a span of 11 bases.

This clone was counted a few times. The chain recombines TRBV19 with TRBJ1-4; the D is unclear. CDR3 length: 14 residues. Germline V gives CDR1 LNHDA, CDR2 SQIVND (reference sequence). Trimming cost V 5 bases and J 4 bases, with 11 bases left between them. CDR3 residues: CASSAKQLNEKLFF. Here the CDR3 DNA reads TGTGCCAGTAGTGCGAAACAGCTTAATGAAAAACTGTTTTTT.

The chain couples TRBV7-6 to TRBJ1-1, with 8 bases lining up with TRBD1. The germline V gene encodes CDR1 SGHVS and CDR2 FNYEAQ. With V trimmed by 3 bases and J by 4 bases, 10 bases remained unmatched. The CDR3 extends over 16 amino acids. The CDR3 region is CASSFPPGTGSTEAFF. The CDR3 region has the DNA TGTGCCAGCAGCTTCCCACCCGGGACAGGAAGCACTGAAGCTTTCTTT.

The chain is built from TRBV30 and TRBJ1-6, with TRBD1 matching over 10 bases. CDR1 is GTSNPN and CDR2 is SVGIG in the germline V gene (reference sequence). There are 13 residues in the CDR3. V was pared by 5 bases and J by 11 bases, with 6 bases of the junction left unmatched. The CDR3 DNA sequence: TGTGCCTGGGCGGGACAGGGGCGGACACCCCTCCACTTT. This codes for CAWAGQGRTPLHF. The whole variable domain, remainder taken from reference TRBV30 and TRBJ1-6, is SQTIHQWPATLVQPVGSPLSLECTVEGTSNPNLYWYRQAAGRGLQLLFYSVGIGQISSEVPQNLSASRPQDRQFILSSKKLLLSDSGFYLCAWAGQGRTPLHFGNGTRLTVT.

V and J are TRBV9 and TRBJ2-7, with a tentative D call TRBD1 (6 bases). With 2 bases removed from V and 2 bases from J, the gap between germline ends came to 14 bases. The CDR3 runs 15 residues. Germline V gives CDR1 SGDLS, CDR2 YYNGEE. The CDR3 coding sequence is TGTGCCAGCAGCGTCGATTGGGGGCGGGCCTACGAGCAGTACTTC. Translating it yields CASSVDWGRAYEQYF.

The chain has TRBV3-1 (or the pseudogene TRBV3-2) and TRBJ2-3; 15 nucleotides align to TRBD2. CDR1 is LGHDT and CDR2 is YNNKEL in the germline V gene (reference sequence). V was clipped by 6 bases and J by 0 bases; unmatched bases: 7. The CDR3 runs to 18 residues. The CDR3 region has the DNA TGTGCCAGCAGAGGAGGGACTAGCGGGGGGTCTAGCACAGATACGCAGTATTTT. It translates to CASRGGTSGGSSTDTQYF.

The chain recombines TRBV7-9 with TRBJ1-4; TRBD1 is a possible D gene (6 bases). CDR3 length: 16 amino acids. Trimming removed 4 bases at V and 3 bases at J, with 15 bases between. The germline CDR1 and CDR2 sequences are SEHNR and FQNEAQ (reference sequence). CDR3 nucleotide sequence: TGTGCCAGCAGCTCAGACCCGGGACAAGCTAATGAAAAACTGTTTTTT. It yields the protein CASSSDPGQANEKLFF.

The CDR3 here is CASSSAGTGDSSPLHF. The CDR3 DNA is TGTGCCAGCAGCTCGGCCGGGACAGGGGATTCTTCACCCCTCCACTTT. V gene TRBV6-2 or TRBV6-3 combines with J gene TRBJ1-6; 10 nucleotides match TRBD1. CDR1 is MNHEY, CDR2 SVGEGT, per germline. This CDR3 has 16 residues. Trimming removed 6 bases from V and 9 bases from J; junction bases left unmatched: 11.

The chain employs TRBV25-1 and TRBJ1-2; D remains unclear. The germline V gene encodes CDR1 MGHDK and CDR2 SYGVNS. Trimming pared 10 bases from V and 0 bases from J, leaving 12 bases between. The CDR3 length is 13 residues. CDR3 nucleotides: TGTGCCACGATAGCGCCAACTAACTATGGCTACACCTTC. It translates to CATIAPTNYGYTF.